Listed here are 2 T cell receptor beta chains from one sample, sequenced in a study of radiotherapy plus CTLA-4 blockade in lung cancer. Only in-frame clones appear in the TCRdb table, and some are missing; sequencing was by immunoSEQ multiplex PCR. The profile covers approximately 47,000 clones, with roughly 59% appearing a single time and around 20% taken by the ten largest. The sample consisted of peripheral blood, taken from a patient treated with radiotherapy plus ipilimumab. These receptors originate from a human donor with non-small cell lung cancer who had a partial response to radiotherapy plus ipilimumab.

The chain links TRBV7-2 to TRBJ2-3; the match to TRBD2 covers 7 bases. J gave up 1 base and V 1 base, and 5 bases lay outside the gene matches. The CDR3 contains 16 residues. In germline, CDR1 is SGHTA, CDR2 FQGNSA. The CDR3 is CASSLEGGGGTDTQYF. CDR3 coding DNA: TGTGCCAGCAGCTTAGAGGGCGGGGGTGGCACAGATACGCAGTATTTT.

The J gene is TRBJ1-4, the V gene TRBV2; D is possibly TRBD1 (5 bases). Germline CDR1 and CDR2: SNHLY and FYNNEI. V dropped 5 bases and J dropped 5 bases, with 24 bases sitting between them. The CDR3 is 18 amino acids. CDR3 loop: CASSSRRLTAEFNEKLFF. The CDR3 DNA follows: TGTGCCAGCAGTAGCCGGCGTTTGACAGCCGAATTCAATGAAAAACTGTTTTTT.